A single sample gave rise to the 26 T cell receptor beta chains below, sequenced in a study of blood T cell repertoires in COVID-19. TCRdb keeps only in-frame clones here, not all; method: immunoSEQ multiplex PCR. The sample includes approximately 190,000 clones, around 80% of them seen just once. The sequenced sample consisted of peripheral blood. The receptors here all came from a man aged 25-40 years with active or convalescent COVID-19.

This sequence joins TRBV24-1 and TRBJ2-5; 7 positions agree with TRBD1. The CDR3 runs to 16 residues. The V gene's germline CDR1 is KGHDR and CDR2 SFDVKD. J lost 3 bases, V lost 2 bases, and 8 bases had no gene match. CDR3 DNA sequence: TGTGCCACCAGTGATTCTCCTGACAGGGTTGAAGAGACCCAGTACTTC. Translation gives CATSDSPDRVEETQYF.

The rearrangement links TRBV4-1 to TRBJ2-3; 9 nucleotides match TRBD2. Germline V gene sequence: CDR1 MGHRA, CDR2 YSYEKL. This CDR3 contains 19 residues. Trimming at V came to 4 bases and at J to 1 base, leaving 15 bases not matched to a gene. The CDR3, as DNA: TGCGCCAGCAGCCGCTCCCTAGGTAGTCGACTAGCGGGCACAGATACGCAGTATTTT. This encodes CASSRSLGSRLAGTDTQYF.

The chain joins TRBV21-1 to TRBJ1-5; the D segment call TRBD1 is taken from the table without a DNA check. TRBV21-1 counts as a pseudogene. The CDR3 is 15 residues long. CDR3 residues: CASSAGTGNYQPQHF. DNA of the CDR3: TGTGCCAGCAGCGCCGGGACAGGAAATTATCAGCCCCAGCATTTT.

The chain employs TRBV28 and TRBJ1-1; D gene ambiguous. Trimming left V 3 bases short and J 4 bases short, with 12 bases between. CDR1 and CDR2 (germline): MDHEN, SYDVKM. This CDR3 region has 14 residues. The CDR3 region is CASSLPPPVTEAFF. For the CDR3, the DNA is TGTGCCAGCAGTTTGCCCCCACCAGTCACTGAAGCTTTCTTT.

The chain employs TRBV11-3 and TRBJ1-2, with 7 bases identical to TRBD1. Germline V gene lookup returns CDR1 SGHNT and CDR2 YENEEA. The CDR3 consists of 16 residues. V was pared by 0 bases and J by 3 bases, with 7 bases of the junction left unmatched. Here the CDR3 DNA reads TGTGCCAGCAGCTTAGAATTACAGGGGCGCCACTATGGCTACACCTTC. This gives the protein CASSLELQGRHYGYTF. The full variable domain, completed using reference TRBV11-3 and TRBJ1-2, is EAGVVQSPRYKIIEKKQPVAFWCNPISGHNTLYWYLQNLGQGPELLIRYENEEAVDDSQLPKDRFSAERLKGVDSTLKIQPAELGDSAVYLCASSLELQGRHYGYTFGSGTRLTVV.

The chain carries TRBV4-1 and TRBJ1-2, with 9 positions matching TRBD1. J gave up 2 bases and V 4 bases, and 8 bases lay outside the gene matches. The CDR3 loop spans 16 amino acids. Germline V gene sequence: CDR1 MGHRA, CDR2 YSYEKL. As DNA, the CDR3 is TGCGCCAGCAGCCGAAACCCGGACAGGGGAAACTATGGCTACACCTTC. Translating it yields CASSRNPDRGNYGYTF.

This chain joins TRBV5-4 and TRBJ2-7; 7 bases map to TRBD2. V was clipped by 2 bases and J by 2 bases; unmatched bases: 1. This CDR3 is built from 13 residues. Germline CDR1 and CDR2: SGHNT and YYREEE (reference sequence). As DNA, the CDR3 is TGTGCCAGCAGCTTCGGACTAGCCTACGAGCAGTACTTC. Residues: CASSFGLAYEQYF.

This clone has a handful of counts. The chain recombines TRBV7-9 with TRBJ1-4; D perhaps matches TRBD1 (5 bases). Trimming took off 3 bases at V and 8 bases at J, with 13 bases between the two ends. The germline V gene encodes CDR1 SEHNR and CDR2 FQNEAQ (reference sequence). This CDR3 has 14 amino acids. CDR3: CASSLGEDTEKLFF. The CDR3 DNA sequence: TGTGCCAGCAGCTTGGGGGAGGATACAGAAAAACTGTTTTTT.

This chain links TRBV19 with TRBJ2-7; D remains unclear. Trimming removed 6 bases from V and 0 bases from J, with 12 bases in between. The CDR3 extends over 14 amino acids. CDR1 and CDR2 from the germline V gene are LNHDA and SQIVND (reference sequence). CDR3 sequence: CASRSEASSYEQYV. As DNA, the CDR3 is TGTGCCAGTAGGTCCGAGGCGAGCTCCTACGAGCAGTACGTC.

The chain is built from TRBV2 and TRBJ1-2, with D unclear. Germline assignment: CDR1 SNHLY and CDR2 FYNNEI. V lost 7 bases and J 8 bases, leaving 17 bases between the germline ends. CDR3 size: 13 residues. CDR3 sequence: CASIQTVLLGYTF. In DNA form, the CDR3 reads TGTGCCAGCATTCAAACAGTCCTATTAGGCTACACCTTC. The variable domain in full, completed from reference TRBV2 and TRBJ1-2, reads EPEVTQTPSHQVTQMGQEVILRCVPISNHLYFYWYRQILGQKVEFLVSFYNNEISEKSEIFDDQFSVERPDGSNFTLKIRSTKLEDSAMYFCASIQTVLLGYTFGSGTRLTVV.

This chain links TRBV6-6 with TRBJ2-7, with D perhaps matching TRBD2 (7 bases). Germline-derived CDR1 and CDR2 are MNHNY and SVGAGI (reference sequence). This CDR3 is 14 amino acids long. Trimming pared 2 bases from V and 6 bases from J, leaving 14 bases between. The CDR3 protein is CASSYKGGGGEQYV. CDR3 DNA sequence: TGTGCCAGCAGTTACAAGGGAGGGGGAGGCGAGCAGTACGTC.

V is TRBV6-2 or TRBV6-3 and J is TRBJ1-6; no clear D gene. The germline V gene encodes CDR1 MNHEY and CDR2 SVGEGT. Trimming left V 6 bases short and J 6 bases short, with 15 bases between. The CDR3 spans 15 residues. CDR3 amino acids: CASSRGEVGNSPLHF. CDR3 coding DNA: TGTGCCAGCAGCCGCGGGGAGGTCGGTAATTCACCCCTCCACTTT.

The chain has TRBV28 and TRBJ1-1; TRBD1 is a possible D gene (5 bases). This CDR3 has 18 amino acids. V lost 3 bases and J lost 1, with 21 bases in between. Germline loops: CDR1 MDHEN, CDR2 SYDVKM. CDR3 DNA sequence: TGTGCCAGCAGTTTCCCGTTCTCTCGACAGCTGGGGAACACTGAAGCTTTCTTT. The encoded protein is CASSFPFSRQLGNTEAFF.

This clone was seen once. The chain uses TRBV19 and TRBJ1-1; 9 bases align to TRBD1. V lost 5 bases and J lost 1; bases outside the gene matches: 5. Germline V gene lookup returns CDR1 LNHDA and CDR2 SQIVND (reference sequence). The CDR3 totals 15 residues. The CDR3 DNA follows: TGTGCCAGTAGTTTTTTGGGACAGGGGAACACTGAAGCTTTCTTT. Translated: CASSFLGQGNTEAFF.

The chain employs TRBV5-1 and TRBJ2-1; 8 bases are shared with TRBD2. The CDR3 is 14 residues long. CDR1 is SGHRS, CDR2 YFSETQ, per germline. V was clipped by 5 bases and J by 4 bases; unmatched bases: 5. CDR3 loop: CASRRASGYNEQFF. The CDR3 DNA reads TGCGCCAGCAGAAGGGCTAGCGGGTACAATGAGCAGTTCTTC.

The rearrangement uses TRBV18 and TRBJ2-3; 11 positions match TRBD1. Losses at the gene ends were 2 bases for V and 3 bases for J; bases not matched to a gene: 4. Per the germline V gene, CDR1 is KGHSH and CDR2 is LQKENI. The CDR3 has 16 residues. In DNA, the CDR3 is TGTGCCAGCTCACCAGGACAGGGGGCTAGGACAGATACGCAGTATTTT. Translated, it gives CASSPGQGARTDTQYF.

In this sample, this clone turned up once. This chain joins TRBV27 and TRBJ1-1; D remains unclear. V gave up 0 bases and J gave up 0 bases, with 11 bases separating them. The CDR3 covers 16 residues. Germline CDR1 is MNHEY and CDR2 is SMNVEV (reference sequence). The CDR3 sequence is CASSLSVGLVNTEAFF. The CDR3 nucleotides are TGTGCCAGCAGTTTATCGGTGGGCCTGGTGAACACTGAAGCTTTCTTT.

With regard to this clone: The junction shows a germline mismatch at one end, possibly a read error. The chain recombines TRBV19 with TRBJ1-1; no clear D. The CDR3 length is 10 residues. Germline V gene sequence: CDR1 LNHDA, CDR2 SQIVND (reference sequence). CDR3 in DNA: TGTGCCAGTAAGGGAGGGAGGTCTCTCTTT. It encodes CASKGGRSLF.

The chain couples TRBV11-3 to TRBJ2-7; TRBD1 matches 11 bases. V lost 5 bases to trimming and J lost 6 bases; unmatched junction nucleotides: 9. Germline CDR1 reads SGHNT; CDR2 reads YENEEA. There are 15 residues in the CDR3. For the CDR3, the DNA is TGTGCCAGCAGCGGTGGGACAGGGGGTGGTCGCGAGCAGTACTTC. Translated: CASSGGTGGGREQYF.

This clone was counted a single time. J is TRBJ1-6 and V is TRBV7-9; tentatively, D is TRBD1 (5 bases). V was trimmed by 5 bases and J by 3 bases, leaving 8 bases between them. The CDR3 loop spans 14 amino acids. Germline V gives CDR1 SEHNR, CDR2 FQNEAQ (reference sequence). The CDR3 coding sequence is TGTGCCAGCAGCCCAGACAGCTATAATTCACCCCTCCACTTT. Residues: CASSPDSYNSPLHF.

The chain recombines TRBV19 with TRBJ1-5, with 8 bases identical to TRBD1. Looked up from germline, CDR1 is LNHDA and CDR2 is SQIVND (reference sequence). CDR3 length: 17 amino acids. Trimming removed 3 bases from V and 5 bases from J; junction bases left unmatched: 12. The CDR3 DNA reads as TGTGCCAGTAGTATCCACCCGGGACAGGCGAGGCATCAGCCCCAGCATTTT. Protein: CASSIHPGQARHQPQHF.

V is TRBV19 and J is TRBJ2-1; D possibly corresponds to TRBD1 (5 bases). This CDR3 is 13 amino acids long. From germline, CDR1 is LNHDA and CDR2 SQIVND (reference sequence). Trimming left V 2 bases short and J 6 bases short, with 8 bases between. The CDR3 loop is CASSISRVNEQFF. CDR3 DNA: TGTGCCAGTAGTATATCCAGGGTCAATGAGCAGTTCTTC.

The V gene is TRBV30, the J gene TRBJ2-5; D is perhaps TRBD1 (5 bases). The length of the CDR3 is 13 residues. Trimming pared 5 bases from V and 0 bases from J, leaving 10 bases between. Germline CDR1 reads GTSNPN; CDR2 reads SVGIG (reference sequence). CDR3 sequence reads: CAWGRQYQETQYF. The CDR3 DNA is TGTGCCTGGGGTAGACAGTACCAAGAGACCCAGTACTTC.

This clone was observed once. The V gene is TRBV14, the J gene TRBJ2-5; D not certain. The length of the CDR3 is 15 residues. Per germline, CDR1 SGHDN and CDR2 FVKESK. V was shortened by 2 bases and J by 4 bases, with 14 bases between the two germline ends. CDR3 amino acids: CASSQQGEIGETQYF. The CDR3 bases are TGTGCCAGCAGCCAACAAGGAGAGATAGGAGAGACCCAGTACTTC.

The CDR3 sequence is CASSAGQGAYYGYTF. The CDR3 coding sequence is TGCGCCAGCAGCGCCGGACAGGGGGCTTACTATGGCTACACCTTC. The gene calls are TRBV5-1 and TRBJ1-2; 11 bases agree with TRBD1. CDR1 is SGHRS, CDR2 YFSETQ, per germline. V lost 4 bases and J lost 3; bases outside the gene matches: 5. CDR3 length equals 15 residues.

The chain is built from TRBV30 and TRBJ1-3; D gene unclear. The CDR3 runs 12 residues. Trimming pared 0 bases from V and 3 bases from J, leaving 3 bases between. The V gene's germline CDR1 is GTSNPN and CDR2 SVGIG (reference sequence). CDR3 protein: CAWSVLGNTIYF. The CDR3 bases are TGTGCCTGGAGTGTACTTGGAAACACCATATATTTT.